The sequence of this T cell receptor (beta chain) was determined in a study of response to subunit inactivated influenza vaccine. MiXCR, applied by TCRdb to the RT-PCR reads, yields one record per CDR3 protein. The sample contains 550,000 to 800,000 distinct CDR3 sequences, approximately 15% of which appear only once. The study, taken as a whole, reports: T cells newly recruited by each seasonal influenza vaccination are few, the authors suggested.

The CDR3 is made up of 17 amino acids. Germline V CDR1 and CDR2: SGHTA, FQGNSA. V was clipped by 3 bases and J by 9 bases; unmatched bases: 12. On this clonotype itself: Its antigen is not known.

The sample here was PBMCs from blood, taken approximately 15 days before vaccination. The chain is built from TRBV7-2 and TRBJ1-6; TRBD1 matches at 9 bases. The sequence came from a man over 45 who received an inactivated influenza vaccine. The CDR3 coding sequence is TGTGCCAGCAGCTTGAGGGACAGGGTCAGTAGGGGTTCACCCCTCCACTTT. Translated, it gives CASSLRDRVSRGSPLHF.